The text below deals with one T cell receptor beta chain. Its antigen is unidentified. Primers: 60 Vbeta forward and 13 Jbeta reverse. Data came from immunoSEQ multiplex PCR; TCRdb stores just in-frame clones and leaves some out. This listing includes about 160,000 clones. V lost 1 base, J lost 5 bases, and 11 bases lay in between. The CDR3 sequence is 15 residues long. Germline-derived CDR1 and CDR2 are LNHNV and YYDKDF (reference sequence). The record originates from a study of cytomegalovirus exposure and HLA in healthy donors. Study conclusions and caveats: A few chains tied to CMV proved CMV antigen-specific in vitro.

The chain uses TRBV15 and TRBJ1-4; no firm D call. The sequenced sample consisted of PBMCs. This receptor was obtained from a woman aged 55-75 years in good health and CMV-seronegative. Here the CDR3 reads CATSRADIENEKLFF. DNA of the CDR3: TGTGCCACCAGCAGAGCCGACATCGAGAATGAAAAACTGTTTTTT.